This T cell receptor (beta chain) was recovered during a study of blood T cell repertoires in COVID-19. The overall study: The United States, Italy and Spain were the sources of the acute and convalescent COVID-19 samples.

As processed by the authors: The assay estimated nucleated cells by amplifying reference gene primers. Sequenced by immunoSEQ multiplex PCR; TCRdb stores in-frame clones only, minus some. V, J and clone size derive from that table, while D and trimming were established from the DNA sequence. The sample includes some 120,000 clones, 80% seen only once; the top ten take roughly 1.8%. The CDR3 runs to 17 residues. Germline lookup yields CDR1 SGHRS and CDR2 YFSETQ. J was trimmed by 2 bases and V by 3 bases; bases with no gene match: 10. Input material: peripheral blood. J is TRBJ2-1 and V is TRBV5-1, with 8 bases that match TRBD2. The clonotype originates from a man aged 70-80 years with acute or convalescent COVID-19. The CDR3 sequence is CASSWGSGGLPYNEQFF. In DNA form, the CDR3 reads TGCGCCAGCAGCTGGGGGAGCGGGGGTCTCCCCTACAATGAGCAGTTCTTC.